This TCR beta chain was recovered during a study of blood T cell repertoires in COVID-19. Whole-study context: PBMCs, B-cell-depleted T cells, or T cells were the source of the cDNA or gDNA that made up the material.

Method: immunoSEQ multiplex PCR; TCRdb's copy keeps in-frame clones and lacks some. The sample holds some 160,000 clones, around 84% seen once. Enrollees, about 18 to 89 years old, lived in approximately 25 US areas. Cohorts were determined from participant-reported clinical history. The CDR3 extends over 15 amino acids. After removal of 5 bases from V and 2 bases from J, the junction contained 4 bases not matched to a gene. The germline gives CDR1 MDHEN, CDR2 SYDVKM. The source is a woman in her forties or fifties who had recovered from COVID-19. Material: PBMCs or T cells enriched from blood (not recorded which). The V call is TRBV28, the J call TRBJ1-5; 9 nucleotides line up with TRBD1. CDR3 coding DNA: TGTGCCAGCAGTCTCAGACAGGGGGGCAATCAGCCCCAGCATTTT. Translation gives CASSLRQGGNQPQHF.